The next 22 T cell receptor beta chains were all read from a single sample in a study of shared clonotypes between healthy human individuals. TCRdb's table, derived via immunoSEQ multiplex PCR, lists solely in-frame clones and lacks some. The sample lists about 2,200,000 clones; 90% to 95% were seen once. In the naive CD8 group, cells lacked CD45RO and were positively selected for CCR7, so terminally differentiated effector memory CD45RA+ cells were left out. Sequencing used naive CD8+ T cells from PBMCs. The receptors derive from a man aged 18 to 30 in good health. Some clones in this sample may be carry-over from other donors' samples.

The chain is built from TRBV4-1 and TRBJ2-7; 9 bases are shared with TRBD1. With 0 bases clipped from V and 2 bases from J, the junction kept 8 bases outside the gene matches. CDR3 size: 17 residues. Germline V gene lookup returns CDR1 MGHRA and CDR2 YSYEKL. CDR3 sequence (DNA): TGCGCCAGCAGCCAAGAGGCGTCGGGACAGGGAACCTACGAGCAGTACTTC. Protein: CASSQEASGQGTYEQYF.

This rearrangement joins TRBV4-1 to TRBJ2-7; D remains ambiguous. Germline values: CDR1 MGHRA, CDR2 YSYEKL. V was pared by 4 bases and J by 0 bases, with 10 bases between. There are 14 residues in the CDR3. CDR3 coding DNA: TGCGCCAGCAGCCTCACAGAAAGCTCCTACGAGCAGTACTTC. Its protein product is CASSLTESSYEQYF.

This rearrangement joins TRBV2 to TRBJ2-7, with 9 bases that match TRBD1. Germline CDR1 and CDR2: SNHLY and FYNNEI. Losses at the gene ends were 7 bases for V and 5 bases for J; bases not matched to a gene: 9. The CDR3 is made up of 14 amino acids. The DNA of the CDR3 is TGTGCCAGCATTACCGGGACAGGGAGAAACGAGCAGTACTTC. Amino acid sequence: CASITGTGRNEQYF.

DNA for the CDR3: TGTGCCAGCAGTTCCCTCCTGGGGCCCTACGAGCAGTACTTC. Protein sequence: CASSSLLGPYEQYF. The chain carries TRBV27 and TRBJ2-7; tentatively, D is TRBD1 (5 bases). The CDR3 is 14 amino acids. The germline V gene has CDR1 MNHEY and CDR2 SMNVEV (reference sequence). V dropped 4 bases and J dropped 2 bases, with 12 bases sitting between them.

J is TRBJ2-7 and V is TRBV10-3, with D possibly matching TRBD2 (7 bases). From germline, CDR1 is ENHRY and CDR2 SYGVKD. The CDR3 loop spans 14 amino acids. V gave up 5 bases and J gave up 5 bases, with 16 bases separating them. In DNA form, the CDR3 reads TGTGCCATCAGTCGAGTAGGGGGGGCGGACGAGCAGTACTTC. It codes for CAISRVGGADEQYF.

The CDR3 DNA reads TGTGCCAGCAGTCCCCGGGACGTCTTTAACACTGAAGCTTTCTTT. Translating it yields CASSPRDVFNTEAFF. The genes are TRBV28 and TRBJ1-1; tentatively, D is TRBD1 (5 bases). This CDR3 comprises 15 residues. The V end lost 5 bases, the J end lost 2 bases, and 15 bases lay between the germline ends. CDR1 MDHEN and CDR2 SYDVKM come from the germline V gene.

The chain employs TRBV6-6 and TRBJ2-1; 8 bases agree with TRBD2. Per the germline V gene, CDR1 is MNHNY and CDR2 is SVGAGI (reference sequence). After removal of 5 bases from V and 6 bases from J, the junction contained 3 bases not matched to a gene. The CDR3 totals 13 residues. CDR3 region: CASSAGLANEQFF. The CDR3 coding sequence is TGTGCCAGCAGTGCCGGACTAGCCAATGAGCAGTTCTTC.

Here the CDR3 DNA reads TGTGCCAGCAGCGTAGCCCGGACAGGGGAGGGATATGGCTACACCTTC. This translates into CASSVARTGEGYGYTF. The chain carries TRBV9 and TRBJ1-2; 9 bases align to TRBD1. V gave up 0 bases and J gave up 5 bases; unmatched junction bases: 8. CDR1 is SGDLS and CDR2 is YYNGEE in the germline V gene. This CDR3 is built from 16 residues.

This rearrangement joins TRBV4-1 to TRBJ2-1; 10 nucleotides agree with TRBD2. The CDR3 contains 15 residues. Germline CDR1 reads MGHRA; CDR2 reads YSYEKL. V was clipped by 0 bases and J by 10 bases; unmatched bases: 6. CDR3 amino acids: CASSQDTLAGQEQFF. The CDR3 nucleotides are TGCGCCAGCAGCCAAGATACACTAGCGGGACAGGAGCAGTTCTTC.

The V gene is TRBV10-3, the J gene TRBJ2-3, with 7 bases lining up with TRBD1. Germline-derived CDR1 and CDR2 are ENHRY and SYGVKD. CDR3 length: 15 amino acids. The V gene end was trimmed by 4 bases and the J gene end by 4 bases; junction bases not matched to a gene: 8. The CDR3 sequence: CAISASTGTADTQYF. Here the CDR3 DNA reads TGTGCCATCAGTGCCTCGACCGGGACAGCAGATACGCAGTATTTT.

The V gene is TRBV7-9, the J gene TRBJ2-7; 9 nucleotides match TRBD2. This CDR3 contains 18 residues. Germline V gene lookup returns CDR1 SEHNR and CDR2 FQNEAQ (reference sequence). J gave up 0 bases and V 5 bases, and 14 bases lay outside the gene matches. CDR3 loop: CASSTTRPLLAGSYEQYF. The CDR3 nucleotides read TGTGCCAGCAGCACCACACGACCCCTACTAGCGGGCTCCTACGAGCAGTACTTC.

This clone has just one count. CDR3 protein: CASSTNEQFF. The CDR3 DNA is TGTGCCAGCAGCACAAATGAGCAGTTCTTC. This chain connects TRBV21-1 to TRBJ2-1; the D call in the table, TRBD1, was not verified against the DNA. TRBV21-1 is listed as a pseudogene. The CDR3 is made up of 10 amino acids.

This chain links TRBV27 with TRBJ1-2; TRBD1 is a possible D gene (5 bases). The length of the CDR3 is 14 residues. Germline CDR1 reads MNHEY; CDR2 reads SMNVEV (reference sequence). Trimming took 1 base from V and 8 from J, leaving 14 bases between them. CDR3 DNA: TGTGCCAGCAGTTTATTGGGCTCCCGGGGCGGCTACACCTTC. It codes for CASSLLGSRGGYTF.

V gene TRBV5-1 combines with J gene TRBJ2-2; D is undetermined. Deletions cut 4 bases from V and 2 bases from J, with 12 bases between. From germline, CDR1 is SGHRS and CDR2 YFSETQ. CDR3 length: 15 residues. The DNA of the CDR3 is TGCGCCAGCAGCACCGGCCCCTTTAACACCGGGGAGCTGTTTTTT. It specifies CASSTGPFNTGELFF.

As to this clone: A read error may produce the germline difference seen at one junction end. The V call is TRBV27, the J call TRBJ2-7; possible D gene TRBD1, 5 bases. The CDR3 consists of 12 residues. Looked up from germline, CDR1 is MNHEY and CDR2 is SMNVEV (reference sequence). CDR3 bases: TGTGCCAGTATGCAGGGCTCCAACGAGCAGTACTTC. Its translation is CASMQGSNEQYF.

The rearrangement joins TRBV6-1 to TRBJ1-1; D remains ambiguous. Looked up from germline, CDR1 is MNHNS and CDR2 is SASEGT. This CDR3 spans 10 amino acids. Trimming stripped 3 bases from V and 4 bases from J, with 0 bases between. The DNA of the CDR3 is TGTGCCAGCAGTGACACTGAAGCTTTCTTT. Translating it yields CASSDTEAFF.

V usage is TRBV4-1 and J usage is TRBJ2-2; TRBD1 matches 7 bases. CDR3 length: 14 amino acids. Germline V gene lookup returns CDR1 MGHRA and CDR2 YSYEKL. V trimming: 2 bases; J trimming: 4 bases; junction bases outside the gene matches: 1. The CDR3 DNA is TGCGCCAGCAGCCAACGGGACAGCACCGGGGAGCTGTTTTTT. It codes for CASSQRDSTGELFF.

The V and J genes are TRBV6-1 and TRBJ2-5; possible D gene TRBD1, 6 bases. V was shortened by 5 bases and J by 1 base, with 8 bases between the two germline ends. CDR3 length equals 13 residues. The germline CDR1 and CDR2 sequences are MNHNS and SASEGT. Here the CDR3 reads CASSRTVQETQYF. The CDR3 DNA is TGTGCCAGCAGTCGGACAGTCCAAGAGACCCAGTACTTC.

V and J are TRBV7-8 and TRBJ2-7; D is possibly TRBD2 (5 bases). V lost 1 base, J lost 2 bases, and 12 bases lay in between. Per germline, CDR1 SGHVS and CDR2 FQNEAQ. This CDR3 is built from 15 residues. The CDR3 DNA reads as TGTGCCAGCAGCTTAGTCAGCGGCCACACCTACGAGCAGTACTTC. Translation: CASSLVSGHTYEQYF.

The gene calls are TRBV7-8 and TRBJ2-7, with D possibly being TRBD1 (6 bases). V was clipped by 5 bases and J by 3 bases, with 20 bases between them. The CDR3 spans 16 residues. Germline values: CDR1 SGHVS, CDR2 FQNEAQ. CDR3 amino acids: CASSAPGTHKLYEQYF. For the CDR3, the DNA is TGTGCCAGCAGCGCCCCCGGGACACATAAACTCTACGAGCAGTACTTC.

This clone occurred a few times. V gene TRBV2 combines with J gene TRBJ2-2; 13 nucleotides match TRBD2. The CDR3 covers 18 residues. Germline V gene lookup returns CDR1 SNHLY and CDR2 FYNNEI. Trimming removed 5 bases from V and 6 bases from J; junction bases left unmatched: 12. The CDR3 DNA is TGTGCCAGCAGTCTCGGACTAGCGGGAGTAATGGCGGCCGGGGAGCTGTTTTTT. Translation gives CASSLGLAGVMAAGELFF. Full variable domain (outside the CDR3, taken from reference TRBV2 and TRBJ2-2): EPEVTQTPSHQVTQMGQEVILRCVPISNHLYFYWYRQILGQKVEFLVSFYNNEISEKSEIFDDQFSVERPDGSNFTLKIRSTKLEDSAMYFCASSLGLAGVMAAGELFFGEGSRLTVL.

J is TRBJ2-7 and V is TRBV10-3; TRBD1 agrees at 7 bases. In germline, CDR1 is ENHRY, CDR2 SYGVKD. The CDR3 loop spans 14 amino acids. Germline trimming cut 2 bases from V and 4 bases from J; bases unmatched to any gene: 5. The CDR3 nucleotides are TGTGCCATCAGTGAGACCGGGACAGAGTACGAGCAGTACTTC. It translates to CAISETGTEYEQYF.